This T cell receptor beta chain is drawn from a study of cytomegalovirus exposure and HLA in healthy donors. About the study: It was reported in a later analysis that the roughly 120 validation repertoires used the same platform as the 500 to 700 first-cohort repertoires.

Between the trimmed V and J ends, which lost 0 bases and 3 bases, there was a span of 13 bases. Germline loops: CDR1 SGDLS, CDR2 YYNGEE. The CDR3 is 15 amino acids. Method: immunoSEQ multiplex PCR; TCRdb's copy keeps in-frame clones and lacks some. This table holds some 250,000 clones, 70% to 90% found once. General study points: The tendency of first-cohort TCR clusters to co-occur in the roughly 120 validation repertoires was identified by a subsequent analysis. Testing in vitro showed a few CMV-associated chains specific for CMV antigens. For most TCR sequences rarity was the rule, although some public TCRs occurred in many donors.

Comments on this clone: Antigen unknown. The sample contains more than one DNA sequence encoding this CDR3.

Sequenced: PBMCs. The chain couples TRBV9 to TRBJ2-7; D is perhaps TRBD1 (6 bases). The origin of this receptor is a woman younger than 45 in good health and CMV-seropositive. CDR3 in DNA: TGTGCCAGCAGCGTAGGAGTAACAGGGAGCTACGAGCAGTACTTC. It encodes CASSVGVTGSYEQYF.